This is a list of T cell receptor beta chains from one sample in a study of PD-L1 blockade in urothelial cancer. TCRdb keeps only in-frame clones here, not all; method: immunoSEQ multiplex PCR. The sample contains fewer than 25,000 clones, approximately 90% of which appear only once. The sample was PBMCs, taken around atezolizumab (anti-PD-L1) treatment. The source of these receptors is a man aged 50 or older with urothelial cancer. CDR3s include the opening cysteine and the closing phenylalanine or tryptophan. D genes are given only for firm matches. Clone size appears in some rows only: once, few, many, or a class for an expanded clone.

J	size	D	V	CDR3
TRBJ2-7	NA	TRBD1	TRBV29-1	CSVAGQGLGAEQYF
TRBJ2-1	NA	NA	TRBV30	CAWGSGVGNEQFF
TRBJ2-3	NA	NA	TRBV4-1	CASSQERRAQSGTSTDTQYF
TRBJ2-1	few	TRBD2	TRBV7-9	CASSLGLAGVQFF
TRBJ2-1	NA	TRBD2	TRBV27	CASSEPGTSGRVRQFF
TRBJ2-5	NA	NA	TRBV11-3	CASSLARGTQYF
TRBJ2-7	NA	TRBD2	TRBV18	CASSAPGLSLNEQYF
TRBJ2-1	NA	TRBD2	TRBV19	CASSPRVAGTTYNEQFF
TRBJ2-7	NA	TRBD1	TRBV5-4	CASSLGDRGTYEQYF
TRBJ1-2	NA	NA	TRBV18	CASSTVPLHRSYGYTF
TRBJ1-6	NA	NA	TRBV7-9	CASSPGEWQDGPYNSPLHF
TRBJ1-1	NA	NA	TRBV7-8	CASSLALRDTEAFF
TRBJ1-4	NA	TRBD1	TRBV5-6	CASSHGGDRASNEKLFF
TRBJ2-2	NA	TRBD1	TRBV18	CASSPPGQTTGELFF
TRBJ2-3	NA	NA	TRBV7-2	CASSLVAASTDTQYF
TRBJ2-7	once	TRBD1	TRBV5-1	CASSWGTGKTYEQYF
TRBJ1-2	NA	NA	TRBV6-5	CASSFTENYGYTF
TRBJ2-3	once	NA	TRBV19	CASSSRSSQAQYF